These T cell receptor beta chains were read from a single sample in a study of CD8+CD57+ T cells in acquired aplastic anemia. TCRdb ran MiXCR on the reads and lists one entry per CDR3 protein. The sample records roughly 170,000 distinct CDR3 sequences, around 50% being singletons. Source material: sorted CD4+, CD8+, or CD8+CD57+ T cells (not recorded which) from PBMCs. These receptors all come from a human donor with aplastic anemia. Each CDR3 is given with its conserved first and last residue.

TRBJ1-2	TRBV9	CASSVGGGSHYGYTF
TRBJ1-1	TRBV10-2	CASSPRTGRPEAFF
TRBJ1-5	TRBV6-1	CASSRDRDSLSNQPQHF
TRBJ2-7	TRBV10-3	CAISDLLTGGPNEQYF
TRBJ2-7	TRBV5-8	CASSLNAYEQYF
TRBJ2-5	TRBV6-4	CASGTRQETQYF
TRBJ1-2	TRBV12-3/TRBV12-4	CASRPIGLPPLGYTF
TRBJ1-6	TRBV12-3/TRBV12-4	CASSNMLILHF
TRBJ1-2	TRBV2	CASSEGQGYGYTF
TRBJ2-7	TRBV7-2	CASKAASAYEQYF
TRBJ2-5	TRBV7-9	CASSFGGGRYQETQYF